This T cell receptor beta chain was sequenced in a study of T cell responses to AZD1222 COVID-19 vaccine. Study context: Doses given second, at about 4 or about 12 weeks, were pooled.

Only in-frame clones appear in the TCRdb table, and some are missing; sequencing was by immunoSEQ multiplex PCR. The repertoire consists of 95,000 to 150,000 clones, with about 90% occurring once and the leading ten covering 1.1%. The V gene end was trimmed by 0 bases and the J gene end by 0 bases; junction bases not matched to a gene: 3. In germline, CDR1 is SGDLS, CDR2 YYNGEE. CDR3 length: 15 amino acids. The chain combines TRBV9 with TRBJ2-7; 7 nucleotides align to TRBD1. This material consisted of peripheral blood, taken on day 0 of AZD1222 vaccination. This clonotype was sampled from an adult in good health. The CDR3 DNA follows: TGTGCCAGCAGCGTAGAGGGGACAGACTCCTACGAGCAGTACTTC. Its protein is CASSVEGTDSYEQYF.